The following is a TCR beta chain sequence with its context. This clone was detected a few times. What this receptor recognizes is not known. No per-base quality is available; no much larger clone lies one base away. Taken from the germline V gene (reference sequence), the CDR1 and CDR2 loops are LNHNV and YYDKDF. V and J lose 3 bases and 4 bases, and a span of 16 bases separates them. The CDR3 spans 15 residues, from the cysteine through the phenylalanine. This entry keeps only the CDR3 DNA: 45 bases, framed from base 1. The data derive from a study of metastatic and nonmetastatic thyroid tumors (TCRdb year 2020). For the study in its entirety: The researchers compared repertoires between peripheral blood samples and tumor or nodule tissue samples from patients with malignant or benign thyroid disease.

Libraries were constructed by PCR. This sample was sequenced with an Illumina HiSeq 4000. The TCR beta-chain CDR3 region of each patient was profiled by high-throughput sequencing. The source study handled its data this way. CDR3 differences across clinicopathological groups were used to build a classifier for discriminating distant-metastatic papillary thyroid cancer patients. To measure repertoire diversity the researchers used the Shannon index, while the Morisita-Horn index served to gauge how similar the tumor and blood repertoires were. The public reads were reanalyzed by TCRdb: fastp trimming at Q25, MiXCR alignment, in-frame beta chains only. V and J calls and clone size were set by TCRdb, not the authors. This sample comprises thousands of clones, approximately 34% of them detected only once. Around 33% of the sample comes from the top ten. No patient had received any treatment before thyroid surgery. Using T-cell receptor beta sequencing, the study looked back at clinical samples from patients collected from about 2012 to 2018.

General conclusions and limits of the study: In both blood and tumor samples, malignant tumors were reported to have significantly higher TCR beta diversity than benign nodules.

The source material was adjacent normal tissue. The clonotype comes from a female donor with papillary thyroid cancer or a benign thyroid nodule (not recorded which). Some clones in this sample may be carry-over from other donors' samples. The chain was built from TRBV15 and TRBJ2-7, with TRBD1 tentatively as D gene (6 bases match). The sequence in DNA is TGTGCCACCAGCAGTAACCCCCTACAGGGTTACGAGCAGTACTTC. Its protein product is CATSSNPLQGYEQYF.